The TCR beta chain under discussion was sequenced for a study of human T cells and chemical hapten exposure. Study-level background: For sensitization, 2% DPC was applied to an approximately 2 cm by approximately 2 cm patch of upper inner arm skin. Patch testing placed 0.01% DPC on the upper back, with readings at 6 days. Patients having alopecia areata, totalis or universalis were mostly female.

This clonotype was detected only a few times. TCRdb recomputed calls from the RACE reads with MiXCR, one row per CDR3 protein. This table holds under 450,000 distinct CDR3 sequences, around 5% found once. With 4 bases removed from V and 4 bases from J, the gap between germline ends came to 8 bases. Germline CDR1 is SGDLS and CDR2 is YYNGEE. CDR3 length equals 12 residues. Indicated time point: patch test 1, 2 weeks after DPC sensitization. Noted treatment: therapeutic diphenylcyclopropenone sensitization with weekly scalp DPC. The receptor's source is a woman between 50 and 59 years old with alopecia areata. Some clones in this sample may be carry-over from other donors' samples. The chain joins TRBV9 to TRBJ1-2; D gene uncertain. Sequenced material: whole blood, taken in connection with sensitization to the hapten diphenylcyclopropenone (DPC). CDR3 loop: CASSRFPYGYTF. Written as DNA, the CDR3 is TGTGCCAGCAGCAGATTCCCCTATGGCTACACCTTC.